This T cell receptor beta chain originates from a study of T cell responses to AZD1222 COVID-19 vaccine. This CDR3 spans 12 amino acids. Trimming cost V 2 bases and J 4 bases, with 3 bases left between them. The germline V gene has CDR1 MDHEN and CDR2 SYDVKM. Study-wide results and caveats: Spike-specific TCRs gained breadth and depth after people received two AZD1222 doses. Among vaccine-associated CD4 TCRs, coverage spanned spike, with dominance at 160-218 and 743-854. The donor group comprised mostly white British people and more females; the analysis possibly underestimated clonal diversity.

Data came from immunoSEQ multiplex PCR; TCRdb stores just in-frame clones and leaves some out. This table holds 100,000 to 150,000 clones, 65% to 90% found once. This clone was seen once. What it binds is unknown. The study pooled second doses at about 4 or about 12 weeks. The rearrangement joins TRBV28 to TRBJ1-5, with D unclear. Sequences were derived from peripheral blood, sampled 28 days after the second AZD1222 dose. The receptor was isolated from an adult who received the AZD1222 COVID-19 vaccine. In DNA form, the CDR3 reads TGTGCCAGCAGTTTAGTAAATCAGCCCCAGCATTTT. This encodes CASSLVNQPQHF. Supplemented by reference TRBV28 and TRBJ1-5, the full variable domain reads DVKVTQSSRYLVKRTGEKVFLECVQDMDHENMFWYRQDPGLGLRLIYFSYDVKMKEKGDIPEGYSVSREKKERFSLILESASTNQTSMYLCASSLVNQPQHFGDGTRLSIL.